These 18 T cell receptor beta chains were sequenced from one sample in a study of graft-versus-host responses after intestinal transplantation (dated by TCRdb to 2020 to 2023). Reading the label with the study, this specimen's time point is: cells obtained before transplantation from donor or recipient. Library construction relied on the immunoSEQ multiplex PCR assay. What TCRdb holds here is the immuneACCESS table cut down to in-frame rearrangements. Part of the clones is not present; checked against another copy, under half of the missing clones reflect an unresolved V gene, and the others are unexplained. In this sample the table shows fewer than 85,000 clones, approximately 93% of which occur a single time. Jointly, the top ten make up less than 0.65% of the sample. Antigens for these TCRs are unknown. This sample comprised unstimulated CD8+ T cells sorted from spleen or lymph node cells, obtained before intestinal transplant. Receptors originate from a human donor who received an intestinal transplant.

This clone was seen once. The chain combines TRBV5-1 with TRBJ2-6; D call uncertain. V was shortened by 0 bases and J by 0 bases, with 4 bases between the two germline ends. This CDR3 has 15 residues. The germline CDR1 and CDR2 sequences are SGHRS and YFSETQ. CDR3: CASSLDYSGANVLTF. CDR3 DNA sequence: TGCGCCAGCAGCTTGGACTACTCTGGGGCCAACGTCCTGACTTTC.

The chain has TRBV28 and TRBJ2-7; a weak D match, TRBD1 (6 bases). CDR1 is MDHEN, CDR2 SYDVKM, per germline. The CDR3 is made up of 16 amino acids. V was pared by 3 bases and J by 2 bases, with 17 bases between. The CDR3 sequence: CASSFPGRTAAYEQYF. The CDR3 nucleotides read TGTGCCAGCAGTTTTCCGGGTCGGACAGCCGCCTACGAGCAGTACTTC.

The rearrangement links TRBV27 to TRBJ2-1; 13 nucleotides match TRBD2. The germline V gene encodes CDR1 MNHEY and CDR2 SMNVEV (reference sequence). This CDR3 contains 18 residues. V lost 4 bases, J lost 3 bases, and 9 bases stayed unmatched. Here the CDR3 reads CASSYGLAGEHGYNEQFF. The CDR3 bases are TGTGCCAGCAGTTACGGACTAGCGGGAGAGCATGGCTACAATGAGCAGTTCTTC.

This rearrangement joins TRBV4-1 to TRBJ2-1, with 11 bases matching TRBD2. With V trimmed by 3 bases and J by 0 bases, 4 bases remained unmatched. The CDR3 has 17 amino acids. Germline loops: CDR1 MGHRA, CDR2 YSYEKL. CDR3: CASSHPTSGSSYNEQFF. CDR3 bases: TGCGCCAGCAGCCACCCCACTAGCGGGAGCTCCTACAATGAGCAGTTCTTC.

V gene TRBV7-6 combines with J gene TRBJ2-3, with TRBD2 matching 12 bases. There are 15 residues in the CDR3. Germline V gene sequence: CDR1 SGHVS, CDR2 FNYEAQ. V was pared by 3 bases and J by 5 bases, with 3 bases of the junction left unmatched. CDR3 DNA sequence: TGTGCCAGCAGCTTGACTAGCGGGAGTAGAGATACGCAGTATTTT. It is translated as CASSLTSGSRDTQYF.

V is TRBV9 and J is TRBJ2-7, with D possibly TRBD2 on 6 matching bases. V lost 0 bases and J lost 4, with 14 bases in between. Looked up from germline, CDR1 is SGDLS and CDR2 is YYNGEE. The CDR3 has 15 amino acids. DNA of the CDR3: TGTGCCAGCAGCGTAGGATGGGACTCCAAATACGAGCAGTACTTC. Protein: CASSVGWDSKYEQYF.

CDR3: CASSVDSSYEQYF. In nucleotides, the CDR3 is TGTGCCAGCAGCGTAGACAGCTCCTACGAGCAGTACTTC. The chain links TRBV9 to TRBJ2-7, with unresolved D. This CDR3 is built from 13 residues. CDR1 and CDR2 from the germline V gene are SGDLS and YYNGEE. V was clipped by 0 bases and J by 0 bases, with 4 bases between them. The complete variable domain, with remaining parts taken from reference TRBV9 and TRBJ2-7, reads DSGVTQTPKHLITATGQRVTLRCSPRSGDLSVYWYQQSLDQGLQFLIQYYNGEERAKGNILERFSAQQFPDLHSELNLSSLELGDSALYFCASSVDSSYEQYFGPGTRLTVT.

CDR3 sequence: CASSLHRTGTQETQYF. The CDR3 nucleotides read TGTGCCAGCAGCCTCCACAGGACAGGGACCCAAGAGACCCAGTACTTC. J is TRBJ2-5 and V is TRBV7-7; 8 positions match TRBD1. The ends lost 5 bases at V and 1 base at J; junction bases unmatched: 9. Germline-derived CDR1 and CDR2 are SSHAT and FNYEAQ (reference sequence). This CDR3 has 16 amino acids.

V gene TRBV19 combines with J gene TRBJ1-1; unclear D gene. Per germline, CDR1 LNHDA and CDR2 SQIVND (reference sequence). The CDR3 extends over 17 amino acids. Trimming cost V 3 bases and J 2 bases, with 19 bases left between them. The CDR3 spells CASSIMSNGARNTEAFF. In nucleotides, the CDR3 is TGTGCCAGTAGTATTATGAGCAACGGCGCACGCAACACTGAAGCTTTCTTT.

The chain joins TRBV27 to TRBJ2-5; 9 positions match TRBD2. This CDR3 region has 16 residues. J was trimmed by 2 bases and V by 7 bases; bases with no gene match: 11. Germline V gene data show CDR1 as MNHEY and CDR2 as SMNVEV (reference sequence). CDR3 in amino acids: CASKHGGLAGQETQYF. The CDR3 DNA follows: TGTGCCAGCAAGCACGGGGGGCTAGCGGGACAAGAGACCCAGTACTTC.

J is TRBJ2-7 and V is TRBV5-1; 10 nucleotides match TRBD1. Germline-derived CDR1 and CDR2 are SGHRS and YFSETQ. Trimming took 4 bases from V and 0 from J; bases not matched to a gene: 1. The CDR3 runs 14 residues. In DNA, the CDR3 is TGCGCCAGCAGCGGGGACAGGGGCTCCTACGAGCAGTACTTC. It translates to CASSGDRGSYEQYF.

The V and J genes are TRBV10-2 and TRBJ1-3, with D tentatively TRBD1 (5 bases). Per germline, CDR1 WSHSY and CDR2 SAAADI. This CDR3 has 18 residues. Trimming cost V 6 bases and J 0 bases, with 21 bases left between them. This CDR3 reads CASRYDSGMGGSGNTIYF. The CDR3 coding sequence is TGCGCCAGCAGATACGATTCAGGGATGGGAGGCTCTGGAAACACCATATATTTT.

The sample holds one count of this clone. The CDR3 DNA reads TGTGCCAGCAGTGTAGCGGGGTTAGGAGATACGCAGTATTTT. As protein: CASSVAGLGDTQYF. V and J are TRBV28 and TRBJ2-3, with 8 bases aligning to TRBD2. The CDR3 runs to 14 residues. Unmatched junction bases numbered 6, after V lost 5 bases and J lost 5 bases. Germline lookup yields CDR1 MDHEN and CDR2 SYDVKM.

This chain links TRBV5-6 with TRBJ2-3, with D unresolved. The CDR3 totals 14 residues. Trimming removed 4 bases at V and 6 bases at J, with 15 bases between. Germline V gene lookup returns CDR1 SGHDT and CDR2 YYEEEE. CDR3 DNA sequence: TGTGCCAGCAGCGGGAACGTCACGGTTGATACGCAGTATTTT. Encoded protein: CASSGNVTVDTQYF.

This rearrangement joins TRBV9 to TRBJ2-2; 11 bases map to TRBD2. V lost 2 bases and J lost 1; bases outside the gene matches: 7. Per germline, CDR1 SGDLS and CDR2 YYNGEE. This CDR3 has 18 amino acids. CDR3 sequence: CASSVLKLAGENTGELFF. CDR3 in DNA: TGTGCCAGCAGCGTTCTTAAACTAGCGGGAGAGAACACCGGGGAGCTGTTTTTT. The full variable domain, its missing parts supplied by reference TRBV9 and TRBJ2-2, is DSGVTQTPKHLITATGQRVTLRCSPRSGDLSVYWYQQSLDQGLQFLIQYYNGEERAKGNILERFSAQQFPDLHSELNLSSLELGDSALYFCASSVLKLAGENTGELFFGEGSRLTVL.

V and J are TRBV7-6 and TRBJ2-6; no reliable D call. Trimming took 6 bases from V and 8 from J, leaving 17 bases between them. Germline V gene lookup returns CDR1 SGHVS and CDR2 FNYEAQ. The CDR3 consists of 15 residues. The CDR3 sequence is CASSLRPHLTNVLTF. In DNA, the CDR3 is TGTGCCAGCAGTCTTAGACCACACTTGACCAACGTCCTGACTTTC.

The CDR3 DNA is TGCGCCAGCAGTGAGTCGAGGATGGGCACTGAAGCTTTCTTT. Translated: CASSESRMGTEAFF. The rearrangement joins TRBV10-2 to TRBJ1-1; D gene unclear. This CDR3 has 14 amino acids. Trimming shortened V by 0 bases and J by 4 bases, and 9 bases separated the two germline ends. Looked up from germline, CDR1 is WSHSY and CDR2 is SAAADI.

The V call is TRBV7-2, the J call TRBJ1-4; tentative D call: TRBD1 (5 bases). Trimming removed 4 bases at V and 0 bases at J, with 9 bases between. Looked up from germline, CDR1 is SGHTA and CDR2 is FQGNSA. The CDR3 contains 15 residues. The CDR3 nucleotides are TGTGCCAGCAGCTACCCGACAGCAACTAATGAAAAACTGTTTTTT. Encoded protein: CASSYPTATNEKLFF.